A selection of T cell receptor beta chains follows, all from one sample in a study of post-analysis software for immune sequencing data. TCRdb re-called the PCR reads with MiXCR, one entry per CDR3 protein. The profile shows about 680,000 distinct CDR3 sequences, roughly three fifths of them singletons. The sample taken for sequencing was blood. These receptor sequences come from a girl aged 2-9 years with multiple sclerosis. Both conserved end residues are part of each CDR3. Each record gives: clone size, CDR3 length, J gene, V gene, CDR3 protein. Clone size, where shown, is once, few, many, or a class for clones that have expanded.

clone size: few; CDR3 length: 14; J gene: TRBJ2-4; V gene: TRBV5-1; CDR3 protein: CASSPPTVKNIQYF
clone size: NA; CDR3 length: 16; J gene: TRBJ1-6; V gene: TRBV5-1; CDR3 protein: CASSLAQQGGNSPLHF
clone size: NA; CDR3 length: 15; J gene: TRBJ2-3; V gene: TRBV20-1; CDR3 protein: CSASLPQTGSDTQYF
clone size: NA; CDR3 length: 14; J gene: TRBJ2-7; V gene: TRBV5-6; CDR3 protein: CASSWDTGTYEQYF
clone size: NA; CDR3 length: 15; J gene: TRBJ2-3; V gene: TRBV7-3; CDR3 protein: CASSLNRGSADTQYF
clone size: NA; CDR3 length: 15; J gene: TRBJ2-3; V gene: TRBV4-1; CDR3 protein: CASSLIAGEWDTQYF
clone size: NA; CDR3 length: 14; J gene: TRBJ2-3; V gene: TRBV11-2; CDR3 protein: CASSLGQPPDTQYF
clone size: NA; CDR3 length: 15; J gene: TRBJ2-5; V gene: TRBV5-6; CDR3 protein: CASSLVWENQETQYF
clone size: NA; CDR3 length: 13; J gene: TRBJ1-5; V gene: TRBV5-5; CDR3 protein: CASSLEMGQPQHF
clone size: NA; CDR3 length: 16; J gene: TRBJ2-1; V gene: TRBV5-1; CDR3 protein: CASSTLQGQNYNEQFF
clone size: NA; CDR3 length: 13; J gene: TRBJ1-2; V gene: TRBV7-9; CDR3 protein: CASSSSGDYGYTF
clone size: NA; CDR3 length: 15; J gene: TRBJ1-2; V gene: TRBV12-3/TRBV12-4; CDR3 protein: CASSSGPRGGYGYTF
clone size: few; CDR3 length: 13; J gene: TRBJ2-5; V gene: TRBV20-1; CDR3 protein: CSASSSGEETQYF
clone size: few; CDR3 length: 13; J gene: TRBJ2-5; V gene: TRBV29-1; CDR3 protein: CSAQTGGEETQYF
clone size: NA; CDR3 length: 16; J gene: TRBJ2-1; V gene: TRBV6-2/TRBV6-3; CDR3 protein: CASSYPDLPSYNEQFF
clone size: NA; CDR3 length: 15; J gene: TRBJ2-3; V gene: TRBV7-6; CDR3 protein: CASSLGDSPHATQYF
clone size: few; CDR3 length: 18; J gene: TRBJ1-4; V gene: TRBV6-2/TRBV6-3; CDR3 protein: CASASPDRGSATNEKLFF
clone size: few; CDR3 length: 13; J gene: TRBJ1-1; V gene: TRBV7-3; CDR3 protein: CASSYRDRTEAFF
clone size: NA; CDR3 length: 15; J gene: TRBJ2-1; V gene: TRBV5-5; CDR3 protein: CASSSSNPRYNEQFF
clone size: NA; CDR3 length: 17; J gene: TRBJ1-1; V gene: TRBV9; CDR3 protein: CASSVGWKGSGNTEAFF
clone size: NA; CDR3 length: 15; J gene: TRBJ2-1; V gene: TRBV18; CDR3 protein: CASRPAYSEYNEQFF
clone size: NA; CDR3 length: 15; J gene: TRBJ2-1; V gene: TRBV6-6; CDR3 protein: CASRDSGTGDNEQFF
clone size: few; CDR3 length: 17; J gene: TRBJ1-1; V gene: TRBV5-1; CDR3 protein: CASSSRPQGGGNTEAFF
clone size: NA; CDR3 length: 18; J gene: TRBJ2-1; V gene: TRBV4-1; CDR3 protein: CASSLRKGETSGSGEQFF
clone size: NA; CDR3 length: 16; J gene: TRBJ2-7; V gene: TRBV20-1; CDR3 protein: CSAYGTSGRAGYEQYF
clone size: few; CDR3 length: 13; J gene: TRBJ2-1; V gene: TRBV27; CDR3 protein: CASSWDSPNEQFF
clone size: NA; CDR3 length: 15; J gene: TRBJ2-3; V gene: TRBV29-1; CDR3 protein: CSDSLAGDSTDTQYF
clone size: few; CDR3 length: 13; J gene: TRBJ2-1; V gene: TRBV7-9; CDR3 protein: CASSPTGGGEQFF
clone size: NA; CDR3 length: 15; J gene: TRBJ2-2; V gene: TRBV10-3; CDR3 protein: CATKVGTRNTGELFF
clone size: few; CDR3 length: 15; J gene: TRBJ1-4; V gene: TRBV10-3; CDR3 protein: CAISDSRATNEKLFF
clone size: NA; CDR3 length: 13; J gene: TRBJ1-1; V gene: TRBV4-1; CDR3 protein: CASSQEDRAGAFF
clone size: NA; CDR3 length: 16; J gene: TRBJ2-6; V gene: TRBV24-1; CDR3 protein: CATSDSPGPGANVLTF
clone size: few; CDR3 length: 14; J gene: TRBJ1-2; V gene: TRBV27; CDR3 protein: CASSLSLGYYGYTF
clone size: NA; CDR3 length: 13; J gene: NA; V gene: TRBV15; CDR3 protein: CATSIEGTETQYF
clone size: few; CDR3 length: 20; J gene: TRBJ2-6; V gene: TRBV7-6; CDR3 protein: CASSLDLIRDRGAGANVLTF
clone size: NA; CDR3 length: 16; J gene: TRBJ2-1; V gene: TRBV27; CDR3 protein: CASSLLTGGSYNEQFF
clone size: NA; CDR3 length: 14; J gene: TRBJ1-2; V gene: TRBV9; CDR3 protein: CASSVAQGFDGYTF
clone size: NA; CDR3 length: 12; J gene: TRBJ1-2; V gene: TRBV29-1; CDR3 protein: CSVDTGTAGYTF
clone size: few; CDR3 length: 13; J gene: TRBJ2-5; V gene: TRBV29-1; CDR3 protein: CSAPGGLGETQYF
clone size: few; CDR3 length: 14; J gene: TRBJ2-5; V gene: TRBV7-2; CDR3 protein: CASSYTGAQETQYF
clone size: NA; CDR3 length: 14; J gene: TRBJ2-3; V gene: TRBV6-5; CDR3 protein: CASSPERETDTQYF
clone size: NA; CDR3 length: 14; J gene: TRBJ2-5; V gene: TRBV9; CDR3 protein: CASSLRQGAETQYF
clone size: few; CDR3 length: 15; J gene: TRBJ2-1; V gene: TRBV4-3; CDR3 protein: CASSQRGESYNEQFF
clone size: NA; CDR3 length: 14; J gene: TRBJ1-2; V gene: TRBV5-1; CDR3 protein: CASSPGQGTYGYTF
clone size: few; CDR3 length: 14; J gene: TRBJ2-5; V gene: TRBV6-5; CDR3 protein: CASSYSTSGETQYF
clone size: NA; CDR3 length: 19; J gene: TRBJ2-6; V gene: TRBV12-5; CDR3 protein: CASGLVRTSGRTGANVLTF
clone size: NA; CDR3 length: 15; J gene: TRBJ2-5; V gene: TRBV5-1; CDR3 protein: CASTLSFGGQETQYF
clone size: NA; CDR3 length: 16; J gene: TRBJ2-1; V gene: TRBV7-2; CDR3 protein: CASSWDPLRVYNEQFF
clone size: NA; CDR3 length: 14; J gene: NA; V gene: TRBV28; CDR3 protein: CTSSFSGRRNEQYF
clone size: NA; CDR3 length: 16; J gene: TRBJ1-1; V gene: TRBV12-3/TRBV12-4; CDR3 protein: CASSPRGEGRSTEAFF